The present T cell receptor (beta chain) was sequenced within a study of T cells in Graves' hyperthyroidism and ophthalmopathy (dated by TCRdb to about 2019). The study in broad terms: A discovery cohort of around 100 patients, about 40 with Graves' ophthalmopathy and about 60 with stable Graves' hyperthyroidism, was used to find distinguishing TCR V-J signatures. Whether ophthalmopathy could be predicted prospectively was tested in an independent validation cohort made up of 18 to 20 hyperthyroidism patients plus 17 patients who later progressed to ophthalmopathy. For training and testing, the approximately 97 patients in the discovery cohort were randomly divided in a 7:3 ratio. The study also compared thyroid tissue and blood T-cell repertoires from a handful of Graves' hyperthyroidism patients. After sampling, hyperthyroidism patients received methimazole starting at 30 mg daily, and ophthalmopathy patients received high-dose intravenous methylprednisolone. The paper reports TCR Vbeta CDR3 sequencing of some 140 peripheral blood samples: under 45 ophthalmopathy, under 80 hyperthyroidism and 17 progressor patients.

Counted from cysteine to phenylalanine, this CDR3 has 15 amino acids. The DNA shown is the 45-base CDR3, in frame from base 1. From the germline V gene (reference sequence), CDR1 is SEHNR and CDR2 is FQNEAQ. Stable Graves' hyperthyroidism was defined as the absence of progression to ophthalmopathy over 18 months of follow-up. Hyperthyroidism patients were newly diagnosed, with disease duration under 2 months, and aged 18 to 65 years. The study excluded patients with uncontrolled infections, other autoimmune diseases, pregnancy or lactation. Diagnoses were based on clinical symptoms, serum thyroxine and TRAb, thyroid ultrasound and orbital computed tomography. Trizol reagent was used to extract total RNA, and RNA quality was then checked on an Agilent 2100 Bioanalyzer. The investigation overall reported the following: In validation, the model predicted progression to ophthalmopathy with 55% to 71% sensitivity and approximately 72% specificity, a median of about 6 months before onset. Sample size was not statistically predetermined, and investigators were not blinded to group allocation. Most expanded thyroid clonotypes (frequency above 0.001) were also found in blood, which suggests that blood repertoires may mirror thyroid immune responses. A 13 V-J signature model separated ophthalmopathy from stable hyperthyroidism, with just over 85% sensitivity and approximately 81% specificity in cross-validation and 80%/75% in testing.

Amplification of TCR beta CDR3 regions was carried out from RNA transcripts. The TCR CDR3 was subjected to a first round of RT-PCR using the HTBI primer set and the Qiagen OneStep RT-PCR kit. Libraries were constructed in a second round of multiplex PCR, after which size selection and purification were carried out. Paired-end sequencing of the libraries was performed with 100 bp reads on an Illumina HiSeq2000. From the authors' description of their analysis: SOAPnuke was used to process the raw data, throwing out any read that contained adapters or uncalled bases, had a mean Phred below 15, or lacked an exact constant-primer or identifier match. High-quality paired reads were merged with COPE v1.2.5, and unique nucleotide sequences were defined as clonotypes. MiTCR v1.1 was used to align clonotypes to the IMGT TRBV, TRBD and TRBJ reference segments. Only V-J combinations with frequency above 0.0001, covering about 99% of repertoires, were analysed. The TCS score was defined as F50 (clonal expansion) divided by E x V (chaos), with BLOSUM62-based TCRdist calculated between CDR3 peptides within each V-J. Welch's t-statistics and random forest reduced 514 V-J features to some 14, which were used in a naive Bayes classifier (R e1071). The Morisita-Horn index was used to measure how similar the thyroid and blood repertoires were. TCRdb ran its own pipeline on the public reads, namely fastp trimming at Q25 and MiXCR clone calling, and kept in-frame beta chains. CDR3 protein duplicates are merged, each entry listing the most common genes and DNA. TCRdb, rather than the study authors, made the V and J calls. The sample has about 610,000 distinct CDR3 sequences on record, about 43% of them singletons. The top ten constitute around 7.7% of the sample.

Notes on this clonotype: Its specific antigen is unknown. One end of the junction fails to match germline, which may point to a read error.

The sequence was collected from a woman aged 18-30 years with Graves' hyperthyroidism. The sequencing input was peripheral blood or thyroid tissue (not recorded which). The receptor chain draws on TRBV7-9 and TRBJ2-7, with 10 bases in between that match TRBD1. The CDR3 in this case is CASSPGQGGGWEQYF. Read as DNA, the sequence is TGTGCTAGCAGCCCTGGACAGGGGGGAGGATGGGAGCAGTACTTC.